Each of the 14 T cell receptor beta chains below was sequenced from the same sample in a study of control samples from healthy donors and cancer patients. The method was immunoSEQ multiplex PCR; TCRdb's version includes in-frame clones alone and lacks a portion of them. The sample has fewer than 500,000 clones, 80% to 95% seen once. The sample taken for sequencing was PBMCs. The receptors originated from a man aged 35-49 years with head and neck cancer.

CDR3 in amino acids: CALLGSYGYTF. The CDR3, as DNA: TGTGCCCTCCTGGGGAGCTATGGCTACACCTTC. This chain uses TRBV6-5 with TRBJ1-2; D is ambiguous. This CDR3 comprises 11 residues. Germline assignment: CDR1 MNHEY and CDR2 SVGAGI. The V end lost 11 bases, the J end lost 4 bases, and 11 bases lay between the germline ends.

CDR3 in amino acids: CASSEDRDSPLHF. DNA of the CDR3: TGTGCCAGCAGTGAGGACAGGGACTCACCCCTCCACTTT. The chain is built from TRBV5-4 and TRBJ1-6, with 8 bases matching TRBD1. The J segment lost 10 bases and the V segment lost 5 bases, leaving 5 bases of the junction unmatched. The CDR3 sequence is 13 residues long. Germline CDR1 reads SGHNT; CDR2 reads YYREEE (reference sequence).

The J gene is TRBJ1-3, the V gene TRBV2; 7 nucleotides align to TRBD1. The V gene's germline CDR1 is SNHLY and CDR2 FYNNEI. CDR3 length: 15 amino acids. Trimming removed 5 bases from V and 4 bases from J; junction bases left unmatched: 8. In nucleotides, the CDR3 is TGTGCCAGCAGTTTCCAGGGGGTAGCGGGAAACACCATATATTTT. The encoded protein is CASSFQGVAGNTIYF.

This chain links TRBV19 with TRBJ2-1; 10 nucleotides match TRBD2. V shed 5 bases and J 8 bases; nucleotides not matched to a gene: 9. The CDR3 spans 15 residues. Germline values: CDR1 LNHDA, CDR2 SQIVND (reference sequence). CDR3 region: CASSGSGRAEDEQFF. The CDR3 coding sequence is TGTGCCAGTAGTGGCAGCGGGAGGGCCGAGGATGAGCAGTTCTTC. Full variable domain (outside the CDR3, taken from reference TRBV19 and TRBJ2-1): DGGITQSPKYLFRKEGQNVTLSCEQNLNHDAMYWYRQDPGQGLRLIYYSQIVNDFQKGDIAEGYSVSREKKESFPLTVTSAQKNPTAFYLCASSGSGRAEDEQFFGPGTRLTVL.

The chain combines TRBV9 with TRBJ2-2, with 7 bases matching TRBD1. CDR3 length equals 15 residues. The germline V gene encodes CDR1 SGDLS and CDR2 YYNGEE. V was clipped by 3 bases and J by 0 bases; unmatched bases: 2. CDR3 nucleotides: TGTGCCAGCAGCGACAGGGGACCGAACACCGGGGAGCTGTTTTTT. Encoded protein: CASSDRGPNTGELFF.

J is TRBJ2-1 and V is TRBV28, with 11 bases fitting TRBD1. The germline V gene has CDR1 MDHEN and CDR2 SYDVKM. V lost 5 bases and J lost 8; bases outside the gene matches: 8. The CDR3 runs to 15 residues. The CDR3 DNA is TGTGCCAGCAGTGCCGGGACAGGGGGTCCGGATGAGCAGTTCTTC. Its translation is CASSAGTGGPDEQFF.

This rearrangement joins TRBV19 to TRBJ2-7, with no clear D. The CDR3 is made up of 15 amino acids. CDR1 and CDR2 from the germline V gene are LNHDA and SQIVND (reference sequence). The V end was cut by 3 bases, the J end by 2 bases, with 14 bases between. As DNA, the CDR3 is TGTGCCAGTAGTATTCAGGCTTCAAACCCCTACGAGCAGTACTTC. Translated, it gives CASSIQASNPYEQYF.

The chain couples TRBV18 to TRBJ1-3; 7 bases are a match to TRBD1. The CDR3 totals 17 residues. Germline V lookup: CDR1 KGHSH, CDR2 LQKENI. With 3 bases clipped from V and 8 bases from J, the junction kept 16 bases outside the gene matches. In nucleotides, the CDR3 is TGTGCCAGCTCACCTCCGGGACAGCACCCGACCCGGGACACCATATATTTT. Translating it yields CASSPPGQHPTRDTIYF. The variable domain in full, with the rest retrieved from reference TRBV18 and TRBJ1-3, is NAGVMQNPRHLVRRRGQEARLRCSPMKGHSHVYWYRQLPEEGLKFMVYLQKENIIDESGMPKERFSAEFPKEGPSILRIQQVVRGDSAAYFCASSPPGQHPTRDTIYFGEGSWLTVV.

The chain uses TRBV30 and TRBJ2-2, with D perhaps TRBD1 or TRBD2 (5 bases each). The CDR3 extends over 13 amino acids. Trimming removed 5 bases from V and 4 bases from J, with 11 bases in between. Germline V CDR1 and CDR2: GTSNPN, SVGIG (reference sequence). The CDR3 nucleotides are TGTGCCTGGTTGAGGGGCTCCACCGGGGAGCTGTTTTTT. Translating it yields CAWLRGSTGELFF.

The chain couples TRBV13 to TRBJ2-5; TRBD1 agrees at 11 bases. The germline V gene has CDR1 PRHDT and CDR2 FYEKMQ (reference sequence). The CDR3 runs 18 residues. V lost 3 bases and J lost 1; bases outside the gene matches: 10. The CDR3 here is CASSLKVRTGGLQETQYF. The CDR3 DNA sequence: TGTGCCAGCAGCTTGAAAGTCCGGACAGGGGGCCTCCAAGAGACCCAGTACTTC.

This clone was detected once. The V call is TRBV7-2, the J call TRBJ2-1; D is possibly TRBD1 (6 bases). Trimming took 4 bases from V and 0 from J, leaving 13 bases between them. Germline loops: CDR1 SGHTA, CDR2 FQGNSA. This CDR3 spans 16 amino acids. The CDR3 DNA follows: TGTGCCAGCAGCTCGATACAGGGACCCTCCTACAATGAGCAGTTCTTC. It translates to CASSSIQGPSYNEQFF.

The rearrangement joins TRBV10-2 to TRBJ1-5; weak D call: TRBD1 (6 bases). The CDR3 extends over 14 amino acids. Germline V lookup: CDR1 WSHSY, CDR2 SAAADI. Trimming took 3 bases from V and 7 from J, leaving 13 bases between them. The CDR3 nucleotides read TGCGCCAGCAGTGACAGGGGATGGGGACAGCCCCAGCATTTT. Its translation is CASSDRGWGQPQHF.

Comment on this clone: The sample holds other DNA sequences that translate to the same CDR3. V is TRBV6-5 and J is TRBJ1-2; TRBD1 agrees at 10 bases. The germline V gene has CDR1 MNHEY and CDR2 SVGAGI. Trimming removed 2 bases from V and 4 bases from J; junction bases left unmatched: 4. CDR3 size: 15 residues. The CDR3 reads CASSYRDRGVYGYTF. The DNA for the CDR3 is TGTGCCAGCAGTTACCGGGACAGGGGTGTCTATGGCTACACCTTC.

The V call is TRBV4-3, the J call TRBJ2-1, with 10 bases lining up with TRBD2. V lost 0 bases, J lost 4 bases, and 9 bases stayed unmatched. The CDR3 contains 18 residues. Germline values: CDR1 LGHNA, CDR2 YSLEER. CDR3 DNA sequence: TGCGCCAGCAGCCAAGATAGACTAGCGGGTGGTCCTTACAATGAGCAGTTCTTC. It yields the protein CASSQDRLAGGPYNEQFF.